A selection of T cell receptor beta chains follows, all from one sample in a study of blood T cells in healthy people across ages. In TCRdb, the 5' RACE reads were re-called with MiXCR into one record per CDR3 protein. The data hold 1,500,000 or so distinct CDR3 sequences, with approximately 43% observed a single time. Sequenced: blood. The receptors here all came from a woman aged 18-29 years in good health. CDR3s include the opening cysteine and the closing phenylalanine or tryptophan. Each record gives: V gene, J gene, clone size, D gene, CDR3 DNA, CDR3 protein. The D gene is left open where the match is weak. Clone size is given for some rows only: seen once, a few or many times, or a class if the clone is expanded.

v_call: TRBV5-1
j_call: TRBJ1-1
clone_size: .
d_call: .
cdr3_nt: TGCGCCAGCAGCTTGCACGGGCAGAACACTGAAGCTTTCTTT
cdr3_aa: CASSLHGQNTEAFF

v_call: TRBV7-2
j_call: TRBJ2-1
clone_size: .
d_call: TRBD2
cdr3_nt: TGTGCCAGCAGCTTAGGACTAGCCATCTATGAGCAGTTCTTC
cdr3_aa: CASSLGLAIYEQFF

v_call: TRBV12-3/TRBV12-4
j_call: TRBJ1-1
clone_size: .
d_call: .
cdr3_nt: TGTGCCAGCAGAGACCGGGCCGGGGGCACTGAAGCTTTCTTT
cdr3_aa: CASRDRAGGTEAFF

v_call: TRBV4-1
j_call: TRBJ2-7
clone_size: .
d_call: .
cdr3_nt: TGCGCCAGCAGCCAAGACAGGGACGAGCAGTACTTC
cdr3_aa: CASSQDRDEQYF

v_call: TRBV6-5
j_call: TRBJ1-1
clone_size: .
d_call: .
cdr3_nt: TGTGCCAGCAGTTATAAGTGGGGGCTTACTGAAGCTTTCTTT
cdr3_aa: CASSYKWGLTEAFF

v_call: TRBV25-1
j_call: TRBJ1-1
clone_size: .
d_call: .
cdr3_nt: TGTGCCAGCACGGGTCCGAACACTGAAGCTTTCTTT
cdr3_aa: CASTGPNTEAFF

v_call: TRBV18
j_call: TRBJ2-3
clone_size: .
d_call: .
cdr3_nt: TGTGTCAGCTCACCGGAGCAGGGGAGGGCAGATACGCAGTATTTT
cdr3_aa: CVSSPEQGRADTQYF

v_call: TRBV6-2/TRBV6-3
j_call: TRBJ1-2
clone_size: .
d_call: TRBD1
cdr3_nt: TGTGCCAGCAGTTCCTCCGGGACAGGGTTTACCTATGGCTACACCTTC
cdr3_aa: CASSSSGTGFTYGYTF

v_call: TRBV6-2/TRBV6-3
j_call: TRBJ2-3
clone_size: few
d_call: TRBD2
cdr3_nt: TGTGCCAGCAGTTACCGTGGACTAGCGGGAGGGCCATCGAGGACAGATACGCAGTATTTT
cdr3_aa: CASSYRGLAGGPSRTDTQYF

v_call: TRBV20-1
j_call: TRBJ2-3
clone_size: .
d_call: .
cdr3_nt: TGCAGTGCTAGGGGAAGGACCTCAAGCACAGATACGCAGTATTTC
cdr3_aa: CSARGRTSSTDTQYF

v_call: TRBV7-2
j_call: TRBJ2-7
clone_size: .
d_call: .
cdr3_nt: TGTGCCAGCAGCTTAGGGTCTAGCATCTACGAGCAGTACTTC
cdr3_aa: CASSLGSSIYEQYF

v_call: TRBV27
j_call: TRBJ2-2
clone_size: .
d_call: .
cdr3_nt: TGTGCCAGCAGTTGGTGGAGCGGGGAGCTGTTTTTT
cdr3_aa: CASSWWSGELFF

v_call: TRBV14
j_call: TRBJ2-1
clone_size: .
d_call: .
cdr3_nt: TGTGCCAGCAGCCAAGAATTTAGCGGAGGGCAGTTCTTC
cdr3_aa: CASSQEFSGGQFF

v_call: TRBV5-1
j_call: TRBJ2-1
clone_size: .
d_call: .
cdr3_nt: TGCGCCAGCAGCTCGCCTCCAGGAGAGGCTTACAATGAGCGGTTCTTC
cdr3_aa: CASSSPPGEAYNERFF

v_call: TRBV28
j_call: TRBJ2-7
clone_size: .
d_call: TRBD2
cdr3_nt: TGTGCCAGCAGTTCTAGCGGACTACAGCCCTACGAGCAGTACTTC
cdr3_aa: CASSSSGLQPYEQYF

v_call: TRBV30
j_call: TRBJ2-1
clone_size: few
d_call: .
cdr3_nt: TGTGTCGGAAGTCGACAGAAAAACAATGAGCAGTTCTTC
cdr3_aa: CVGSRQKNNEQFF